This T cell receptor beta chain stems from a study of shared clonotypes between healthy human individuals (dated by TCRdb to 2019 to 2021). The study in broad terms: The cohort included three men and a couple of women between 18 and 49 years of age. Per donor, three plates each were used for CD4 naive and CD4 memory, two for CD8 naive, and one for CD8 memory. Blood TCR repertoires of five healthy adults were deeply sequenced to estimate repertoire size and the extent of clonotype sharing between individuals. Libraries were prepared and TCR repertoires were sequenced by different laboratories using diverse techniques, in order to increase sequencing depth and limit assay-specific biases. Each donor's leukapheresis produced roughly between roughly 0.94 and 9.5 billion PBMCs. Overall results and qualifications from the work: Rarefaction of sorted-subset datasets indicated incomplete sequencing despite the large sequencing depth. When four donors were compared, the shared fraction of clonotypes was about 5.2% for naive CD4, around 3.6% for naive CD8, more than 2% for memory CD4, and 0.35% to 0.4% for memory CD8. The small number of donors limited the genetic and exposure-history diversity represented. Higher generation probabilities were observed for clonotypes shared by all four sorted-subset donors than for non-shared clonotypes. Naive subsets generally had larger estimated clonotype richness than memory subsets did. Pairwise subsampling indicated that sequencing depth was expected to affect the degree of clonotype sharing among donors. Only blood was sampled, and tissue TCR repertoires likely differ from those in blood.

The donors were healthy, HIV-negative adults who had no recently reported acute infections or vaccinations. Every donor was a Caucasian adult living in Nashville, Tennessee, USA. CD8 memory samples were composed of magnetically selected CD45RO+ cells combined with CCR7-negative CD45RA+ effector memory (TemRA) cells. Blood was obtained by leukapheresis, after which PBMCs were separated by Ficoll-Histopaque density gradient centrifugation and cryopreserved in liquid nitrogen vapor phase. Analytical flow cytometry was used to check the purity and quantity of each magnetically sorted T cell population. Each sorted fraction had its genomic DNA isolated and then quantified by UV absorbance on a Nanodrop 2000c. Using the deep immunoSEQ assay, TCR CDR3 regions were amplified from genomic DNA by multiplex PCR. Extracted genomic DNA from each cell subset was distributed evenly across all wells of several immunoSEQ 96-well plates, and each plate was treated as a replicate. For sorted subsets, each replicate PCR was loaded with approximately 200 ng genomic DNA, equivalent to roughly 30,000 T cell genomes. The purified libraries were quantified using a Qubit 3.0 fluorometer, sized with a Bioanalyzer 2100, and then quantified again using the KAPA Library Quantification kit. A separate single-read 150-cycle Illumina NextSeq 550 flow cell was used to sequence each immunoSEQ 96-well plate. The original methods were these. The immunoSEQ output contained only junctional sequences without quality scores, so filtering could not match that applied to full-length reads. To assign V/J genes and CDR3, sequences were annotated against IMGT germline references using PyIR, a Python wrapper for IgBLAST v1.9. Reads were removed for weak V/J assignments (E-value above 1e-6), missing CDR3, stop codons, out-of-frame junctions, or ambiguous translated residues. V3J clonotypes were defined as sequences sharing an identical inferred V gene, J gene, and CDR3 amino acid sequence. To compute the percentage overlap between repertoires, the number of shared unique clonotypes was divided by the size of the smaller repertoire. Richness of each repertoire was evaluated using RTK rarefaction, the Chao1 estimator, and Recon v2.1 estimates of unobserved clonotypes. For all TCRbeta clonotypes obtained by the gDNA method from a handful of donors, generation probabilities were computed with OLGA. The source is immuneACCESS, and TCRdb retained only in-frame sequences with V and J called. Part of the clones is not carried over; for the studies checked, unresolved V genes explain less than half of this, and the remainder is unexplained. That table is the source of V, J and clone size, and D and trimming were worked out from the DNA. The sample table lists approximately 110,000 clones, about 66% of them with a count of one. The ten largest clones capture over 20% of the sample.

About this clone itself: Its antigen specificity is not known. One base away there is no much larger clone; base qualities are not given.

The germline V gene encodes CDR1 MGHDK and CDR2 SYGVNS. V is reduced by 2 bases and J by 0 bases, leaving a spacing of 7 bases between them. The CDR3 starts with the cysteine, ends with the phenylalanine, and has 15 residues. Only the CDR3 part of the read is kept: 45 bases, read in frame from the first base. The sequenced sample was memory CD8+ T cells sorted from blood. Read against the paper, the sample's cell subset or site label means: CD45RO+ cells pooled with CCR7-negative TemRA cells. The clonotype was recovered from a young woman in good health. The sequence is built from TRBV25-1 and TRBJ2-2, with no D gene named confidently. The CDR3 amino acid sequence is: CASSEEQPNTGELFF. Here is the DNA: TGTGCCAGCAGTGAAGAACAGCCGAACACCGGGGAGCTGTTTTTT.